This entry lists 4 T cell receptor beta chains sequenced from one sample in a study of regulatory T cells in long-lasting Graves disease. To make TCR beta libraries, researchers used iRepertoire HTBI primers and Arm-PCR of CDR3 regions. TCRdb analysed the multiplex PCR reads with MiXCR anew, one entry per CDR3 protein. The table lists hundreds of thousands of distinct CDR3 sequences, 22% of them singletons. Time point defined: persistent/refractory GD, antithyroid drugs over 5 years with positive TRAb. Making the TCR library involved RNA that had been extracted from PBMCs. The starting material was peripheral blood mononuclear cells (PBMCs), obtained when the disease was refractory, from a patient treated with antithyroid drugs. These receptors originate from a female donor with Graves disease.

In DNA form, the CDR3 reads TGCGCCAGCAGCCGAACCGGGACAGGGTTGGACACTGAAGCTTTCTTT. Protein sequence: CASSRTGTGLDTEAFF. The rearrangement links TRBV4-3 to TRBJ1-1; 9 nucleotides line up with TRBD1. The CDR3 spans 16 residues. V shed 4 bases and J 3 bases; nucleotides not matched to a gene: 9. In germline, CDR1 is LGHNA, CDR2 YSLEER.

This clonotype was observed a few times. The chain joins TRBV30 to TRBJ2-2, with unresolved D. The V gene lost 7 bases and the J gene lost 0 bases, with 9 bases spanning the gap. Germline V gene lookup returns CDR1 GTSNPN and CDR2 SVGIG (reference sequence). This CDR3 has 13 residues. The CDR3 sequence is CALDLANTGELFF. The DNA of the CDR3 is TGTGCCTTAGACTTAGCGAACACCGGGGAGCTGTTTTTT.

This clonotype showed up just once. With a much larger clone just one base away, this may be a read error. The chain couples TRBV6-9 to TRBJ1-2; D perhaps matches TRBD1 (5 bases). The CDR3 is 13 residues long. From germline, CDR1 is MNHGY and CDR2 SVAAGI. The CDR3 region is CAGSYEDSYGYTF. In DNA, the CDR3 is TGTGCCGGCAGTTACGAAGACAGCTATGGCTACACCTTC.

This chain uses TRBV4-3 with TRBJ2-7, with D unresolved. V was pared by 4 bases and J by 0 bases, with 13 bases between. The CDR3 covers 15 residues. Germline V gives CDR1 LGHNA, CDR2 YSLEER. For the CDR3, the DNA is TGCGCCAGCAGCCTCAATATACGAGTCTCCTACGAGCAGTACTTC. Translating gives CASSLNIRVSYEQYF.